Presented here are 20 T cell receptor beta chains from one specimen sequenced in a study of spatial heterogeneity in lung cancer. Time point meaning: sample taken at primary tumor resection. From the 5' RACE reads, TCRdb called clonotypes with MiXCR, one entry per CDR3 protein. The sample includes tens of thousands of distinct CDR3 sequences, 9.5% to 15% of them seen just once. Here the sequenced sample was PBMCs, taken at surgery. The receptors here all came from a male donor with early-stage non-small cell lung cancer.

V and J are TRBV11-2 and TRBJ2-7; 12 bases map to TRBD1. With V trimmed by 4 bases and J by 2 bases, 3 bases remained unmatched. Germline CDR1 is SGHAT and CDR2 is FQNNGV. The CDR3 is 15 residues long. The CDR3 sequence: CASSWGTGGTYEQYF. The CDR3 DNA follows: TGTGCCAGCAGCTGGGGGACAGGGGGCACCTACGAGCAGTACTTC.

The chain combines TRBV6-5 with TRBJ1-3, with 9 bases matching TRBD1. V gave up 6 bases and J gave up 4 bases; unmatched junction bases: 4. Germline CDR1 MNHEY, CDR2 SVGAGI. CDR3 length: 14 residues. CDR3 amino acids: CASRTQGAGNTIYF. CDR3 coding DNA: TGTGCCAGCAGAACACAGGGGGCGGGAAACACCATATATTTT.

This clonotype was observed once. The J gene is TRBJ2-1, the V gene TRBV7-9, with D perhaps matching TRBD2 (6 bases). Germline CDR1 and CDR2: SEHNR and FQNEAQ (reference sequence). The CDR3 spans 13 residues. Between the trimmed V and J ends, which lost 7 bases and 8 bases, there was a span of 15 bases. CDR3 DNA: TGTGCCAGCATGGAGGGCCAGTGGGATGAGCAGTTCTTC. Translated, it gives CASMEGQWDEQFF. Combining the CDR3 with reference TRBV7-9 and TRBJ2-1 gives the whole variable domain DTGVSQNPRHKITKRGQNVTFRCDPISEHNRLYWYRQTLGQGPEFLTYFQNEAQLEKSRLLSDRFSAERPKGSFSTLEIQRTEQGDSAMYLCASMEGQWDEQFFGPGTRLTVL.

This clonotype was recorded at least ten times. The chain has TRBV29-1 and TRBJ2-7; 8 positions agree with TRBD1. Germline CDR1 and CDR2: SQVTM and ANQGSEA. The V gene end was trimmed by 6 bases and the J gene end by 4 bases; junction bases not matched to a gene: 14. This CDR3 is built from 15 residues. CDR3 amino acids: CSVAPSGQEGYEQYF. The CDR3 region has the DNA TGCAGCGTCGCGCCTTCGGGACAGGAGGGATACGAGCAGTACTTC.

This chain connects TRBV12-3 or TRBV12-4 to TRBJ1-5; D ambiguous. The CDR3 has 15 residues. V was pared by 2 bases and J by 0 bases, with 8 bases between. The CDR3 coding sequence is TGTGCCAGCAGTTTACTACCGACTAGCAATCAGCCCCAGCATTTT. It yields the protein CASSLLPTSNQPQHF.

This clonotype was seen repeatedly, ten times or more. The chain combines TRBV28 with TRBJ2-5; 10 bases are a match to TRBD1. Germline trimming cut 5 bases from V and 3 bases from J; bases unmatched to any gene: 9. Germline V gives CDR1 MDHEN, CDR2 SYDVKM. This CDR3 is 16 amino acids long. CDR3 in DNA: TGTGCCAGCAGTCCACACTCGGGGACAGGGGAAGAGACCCAGTACTTC. It codes for CASSPHSGTGEETQYF.

This chain uses TRBV30 with TRBJ2-5; D not resolved. From germline, CDR1 is GTSNPN and CDR2 SVGIG (reference sequence). V shed 5 bases and J shed 2 bases, with 9 bases lying between them. The CDR3 contains 12 residues. CDR3 residues: CAWGKTQETQYF. The CDR3 coding sequence is TGTGCCTGGGGCAAAACACAAGAGACCCAGTACTTC. Using reference TRBV30 and TRBJ2-5 for the parts outside the CDR3, the full variable domain is SQTIHQWPATLVQPVGSPLSLECTVEGTSNPNLYWYRQAAGRGLQLLFYSVGIGQISSEVPQNLSASRPQDRQFILSSKKLLLSDSGFYLCAWGKTQETQYFGPGTRLLVL.

The V call is TRBV27, the J call TRBJ2-7; 8 nucleotides align to TRBD1. Germline CDR1 MNHEY, CDR2 SMNVEV (reference sequence). The length of the CDR3 is 12 residues. The CDR3 sequence is CAIGDRTHEQYF. In DNA form, the CDR3 reads TGTGCTATAGGGGACAGGACCCACGAGCAGTACTTC.

This clonotype was seen more than once but under ten times. The V call is TRBV20-1, the J call TRBJ2-7, with D perhaps matching TRBD2 (5 bases). Germline CDR1 is DFQATT and CDR2 is SNEGSKA (reference sequence). Trimming cost V 6 bases and J 0 bases, with 18 bases left between them. The length of the CDR3 is 15 residues. The CDR3 nucleotides read TGCAGTGCCCCTAGTTCGTCGAGGGCCTCCTACGAGCAGTACTTC. Its protein product is CSAPSSSRASYEQYF.

This clonotype was counted only a few times. This sequence joins TRBV7-2 and TRBJ1-6; the match to TRBD1 covers 9 bases. The germline CDR1 and CDR2 sequences are SGHTA and FQGNSA. CDR3 length: 17 amino acids. V lost 5 bases to trimming and J lost 7 bases; unmatched junction nucleotides: 12. The CDR3 nucleotides read TGTGCCAGCAGCCATACCGGGACAGGGAGTAGAAATTCACCCCTCCACTTT. It yields the protein CASSHTGTGSRNSPLHF.

This chain links TRBV9 with TRBJ2-5; 7 bases map to TRBD2. Losses at the gene ends were 3 bases for V and 1 base for J; bases not matched to a gene: 6. The germline CDR1 and CDR2 sequences are SGDLS and YYNGEE. This CDR3 is built from 15 residues. CDR3 sequence (DNA): TGTGCCAGCAGCGACGGGAGCGGGGCCCAAGAGACCCAGTACTTC. Its translation is CASSDGSGAQETQYF.

This clonotype was seen a few times. This chain uses TRBV6-2 or TRBV6-3 with TRBJ1-6; D is ambiguous. V dropped 5 bases and J dropped 13 bases, with 12 bases sitting between them. The germline V gene has CDR1 MNHEY and CDR2 SVGEGT. There are 12 residues in the CDR3. The CDR3 region is CASSTRTLPLHF. CDR3 coding DNA: TGTGCCAGCAGTACTCGGACTCTCCCCCTCCACTTT.

This clonotype was seen a handful of times. The CDR3 region is CASSNLGLSQETQYF. The CDR3 DNA follows: TGTGCCAGCAGCAACCTGGGACTATCCCAAGAGACCCAGTACTTC. The rearrangement uses TRBV27 and TRBJ2-5, with 7 bases aligning to TRBD2. The CDR3 extends over 15 amino acids. CDR1 is MNHEY and CDR2 is SMNVEV in the germline V gene (reference sequence). The junction had 8 bases not matched to a gene; V was cut back by 6 bases and J by 1 base.

This clonotype was seen more than once but under ten times. V and J are TRBV2 and TRBJ2-2; 8 bases align to TRBD2. Germline V CDR1 and CDR2: SNHLY, FYNNEI. Unmatched junction bases numbered 3, after V lost 4 bases and J lost 2 bases. This CDR3 contains 15 residues. Here the CDR3 DNA reads TGTGCCAGCAGTGCGCGGGGGGCAAACACCGGGGAGCTGTTTTTT. Translated, it gives CASSARGANTGELFF.

This clonotype was seen only a few times. The V gene is TRBV20-1, the J gene TRBJ1-2; D is undetermined. The germline gives CDR1 DFQATT, CDR2 SNEGSKA (reference sequence). V was cut by 0 bases and J by 0 bases, with 5 bases left in between. The CDR3 runs 13 residues. The CDR3 reads CSARDPANYGYTF. CDR3 coding DNA: TGCAGTGCTAGAGATCCGGCTAACTATGGCTACACCTTC.

Only a few counts were recorded for this clonotype. V gene TRBV21-1 combines with J gene TRBJ2-7; TRBD1, the D gene given by the table, was not confirmed from the DNA. TRBV21-1 is reported as a pseudogene. The CDR3 spans 10 residues. The DNA of the CDR3 is TGTGCCAGCAGCAACCTGACAGGGAACTTC. Translated, it gives CASSNLTGNF.

This chain uses TRBV20-1 with TRBJ2-3, with 11 positions matching TRBD2. The CDR3 is 15 amino acids. Trimming took 2 bases from V and 4 from J; bases not matched to a gene: 5. Germline CDR1 reads DFQATT; CDR2 reads SNEGSKA (reference sequence). CDR3 nucleotide sequence: TGCAGTGCTAGACCGACTAGCGGGAATTCAGATACGCAGTATTTT. Its translation: CSARPTSGNSDTQYF.

This chain uses TRBV6-2 or TRBV6-3 with TRBJ2-6; D gene uncertain. The V gene lost 10 bases and the J gene lost 0 bases, with 7 bases spanning the gap. The CDR3 covers 13 residues. The germline CDR1 and CDR2 sequences are MNHEY and SVGEGT. The CDR3 nucleotides are TGTGCCACCGCACTCTCTGGGGCCAACGTCCTGACTTTC. Residues: CATALSGANVLTF.

This clonotype has just a few counts. The rearrangement uses TRBV7-6 and TRBJ1-4; 8 bases are a match to TRBD1. The CDR3 spans 14 residues. The V gene's germline CDR1 is SGHVS and CDR2 FNYEAQ. V lost 5 bases to trimming and J lost 7 bases; unmatched junction nucleotides: 6. This CDR3 is CASSPIDRGEKLFF. The DNA for the CDR3 is TGTGCCAGCAGCCCAATAGACAGGGGTGAAAAACTGTTTTTT.

The rearrangement links TRBV7-2 to TRBJ2-3; TRBD1 matches 10 bases. Germline V gene lookup returns CDR1 SGHTA and CDR2 FQGNSA. The ends lost 3 bases at V and 3 bases at J; junction bases unmatched: 6. The CDR3 is 16 residues long. The DNA for the CDR3 is TGTGCCAGCAGCTTCCGGGACAGGGGTGTAACAGATACGCAGTATTTT. It translates to CASSFRDRGVTDTQYF.